What follows describes a single TCR beta chain. Here immunoSEQ multiplex PCR was the method, and the copy in TCRdb shows in-frame clones only, minus some. Among about 71,000 clones listed, over 85% were seen once. CDR3 length: 16 amino acids. V gave up 5 bases and J gave up 0 bases, with 13 bases separating them. Per the germline V gene, CDR1 is MDHEN and CDR2 is SYDVKM. This sample was included in a study of T cell changes during pregnancy in multiple sclerosis. The clonotype comes from a female donor with multiple sclerosis, enrolled in a pregnancy study. Sequencing was performed on peripheral blood, taken in the third trimester of pregnancy. The V gene is TRBV28, the J gene TRBJ1-4; no definite D call. CDR3 DNA sequence: TGTGCCAGCAGTAGAAACAGTGCTGCAACTAATGAAAAACTGTTTTTT. Its protein is CASSRNSAATNEKLFF. The full variable domain, with the rest looked up from reference TRBV28 and TRBJ1-4, is DVKVTQSSRYLVKRTGEKVFLECVQDMDHENMFWYRQDPGLGLRLIYFSYDVKMKEKGDIPEGYSVSREKKERFSLILESASTNQTSMYLCASSRNSAATNEKLFFGSGTQLSVL.